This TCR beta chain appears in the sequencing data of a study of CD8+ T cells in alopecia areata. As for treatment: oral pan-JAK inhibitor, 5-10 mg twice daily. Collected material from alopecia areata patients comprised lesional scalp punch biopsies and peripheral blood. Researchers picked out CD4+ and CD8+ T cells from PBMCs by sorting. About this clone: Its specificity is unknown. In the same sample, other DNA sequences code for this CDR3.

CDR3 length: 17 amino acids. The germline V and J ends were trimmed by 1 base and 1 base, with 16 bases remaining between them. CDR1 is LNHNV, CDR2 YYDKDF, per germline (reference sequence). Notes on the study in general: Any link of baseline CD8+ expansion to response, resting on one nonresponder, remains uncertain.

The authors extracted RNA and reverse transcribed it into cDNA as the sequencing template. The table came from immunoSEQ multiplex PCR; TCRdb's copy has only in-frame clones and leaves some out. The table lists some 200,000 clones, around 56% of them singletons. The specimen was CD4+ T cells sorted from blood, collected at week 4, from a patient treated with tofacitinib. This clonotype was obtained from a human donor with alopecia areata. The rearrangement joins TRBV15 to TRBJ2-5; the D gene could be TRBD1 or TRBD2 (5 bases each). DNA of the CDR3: TGTGCCACCAGCAGAGGAGGGAGCAGGGCCTTCCAAGAGACCCAGTACTTC. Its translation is CATSRGGSRAFQETQYF.